This entry describes one T cell receptor (beta chain). Its antigen remains unidentified. PCR was performed a second time for about 6 to 12 cycles using a sample-barcoded 5' primer and a J-beta primer mix. Each cDNA molecule, via a template-switch adaptor with 12 random nucleotides, was tagged. Using its own MiXCR run on the 5' RACE reads, TCRdb lists one record per CDR3 protein. The data contain approximately 1.5 million distinct CDR3 sequences, roughly two fifths of them singletons. The sample originates from a study of blood T cells in healthy people across ages. Study-wide results and limits: More naive CD4+ cells and higher diversity were found in long-lived than in aged donors. Because donor CMV status was unknown, expanded clonotype changes were possibly confounded.

The CDR3 has 12 residues. Trimming removed 0 bases from V and 9 bases from J, with 9 bases in between. Germline CDR1 MNHEY, CDR2 SVGAGI. The receptor's source is a woman between 18 and 29 years old in good health. The chain has TRBV6-5 and TRBJ2-7, with no clear D. Sample: blood. CDR3 in DNA: TGTGCCAGCAGTTACTCAGGAGAACGGCAGTACTTC. Its translation: CASSYSGERQYF.